This TCR beta chain was captured in a study of cytomegalovirus exposure and HLA in healthy donors. Study information: Earlier sequencing of 200 million or so T cells yielded 120 million or so unique TCR beta sequences. Points from the study as a whole: There were some V segments, including TRBV6-2 and TRBV6-3, excluded as indistinguishable. A prior analysis recorded that most TCR beta V segments were productive about 87% or about 30% of the time.

CDR3 size: 13 residues. Per the germline V gene, CDR1 is SQVTM and CDR2 is ANQGSEA. With V trimmed by 3 bases and J by 8 bases, 7 bases remained unmatched. In regard to this clone: Antigen specificity is unknown.

Primers for the PCR totalled 60 Vbeta and 13 Jbeta. Sequencing used immunoSEQ multiplex PCR; TCRdb keeps in-frame clones, though not all of them. The profile covers 110,000 to 150,000 clones, with around 76% appearing a single time and around 3.6% taken by the ten largest. The clonotype comes from a man younger than 30 in good health and CMV-seronegative. The sequencing input was PBMCs. The rearrangement joins TRBV29-1 to TRBJ2-1, with 7 bases aligning to TRBD1. The CDR3 bases are TGCAGCGTTGATGCAGGGGGAATGGATGAGCAGTTCTTC. It codes for CSVDAGGMDEQFF.